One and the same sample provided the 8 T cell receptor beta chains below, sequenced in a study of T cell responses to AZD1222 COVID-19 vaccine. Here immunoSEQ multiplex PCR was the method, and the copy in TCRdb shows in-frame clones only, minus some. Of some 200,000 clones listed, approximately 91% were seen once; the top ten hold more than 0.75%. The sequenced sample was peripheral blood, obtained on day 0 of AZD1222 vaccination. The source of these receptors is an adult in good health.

The DNA of the CDR3 is TGTGCCAGTAGTTATCTCGGGAACACCGGGGAGCTGTTTTTT. This sequence encodes CASSYLGNTGELFF. The V call is TRBV19, the J call TRBJ2-2, with D unclear. The CDR3 has 14 amino acids. The V and J ends lost 5 bases and 1 base respectively, with 8 bases between them. CDR1 is LNHDA and CDR2 is SQIVND in the germline V gene (reference sequence).

DNA of the CDR3: TGTGCCAGCGGGACAGGGAACCAGTATGGCTACACCTTC. Amino acids: CASGTGNQYGYTF. This chain links TRBV12-3 or TRBV12-4 with TRBJ1-2, with 9 bases matching TRBD1. The CDR3 consists of 13 residues. J was trimmed by 5 bases and V by 8 bases; bases with no gene match: 6.

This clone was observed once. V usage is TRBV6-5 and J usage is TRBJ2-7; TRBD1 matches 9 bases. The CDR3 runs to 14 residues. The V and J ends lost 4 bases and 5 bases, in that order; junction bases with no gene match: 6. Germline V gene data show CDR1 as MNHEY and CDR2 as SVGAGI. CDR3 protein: CASSSRTGVDEQYF. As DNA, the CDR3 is TGTGCCAGCAGTTCCCGGACAGGGGTTGACGAGCAGTACTTC.

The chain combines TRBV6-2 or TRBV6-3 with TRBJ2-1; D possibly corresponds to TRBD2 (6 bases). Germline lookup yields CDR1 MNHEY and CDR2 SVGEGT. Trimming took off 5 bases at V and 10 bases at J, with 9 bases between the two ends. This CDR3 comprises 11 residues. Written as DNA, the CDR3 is TGTGCCAGCAGTCGACTAGGGGAGCAGTTCTTC. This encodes CASSRLGEQFF.

CDR3 residues: CASSATDRAYEQYF. Written as DNA, the CDR3 is TGTGCCAGCAGCGCTACCGACAGGGCATACGAGCAGTACTTC. The chain employs TRBV9 and TRBJ2-7; the match to TRBD1 covers 7 bases. CDR1 is SGDLS and CDR2 is YYNGEE in the germline V gene. The CDR3 runs 14 residues. The V and J ends lost 3 bases and 4 bases, in that order; junction bases with no gene match: 7.

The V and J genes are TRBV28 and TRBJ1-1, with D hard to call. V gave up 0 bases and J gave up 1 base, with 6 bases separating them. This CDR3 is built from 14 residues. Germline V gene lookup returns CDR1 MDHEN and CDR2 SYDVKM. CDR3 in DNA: TGTGCCAGCAGTTTATGGCAGCGGAACACTGAAGCTTTCTTT. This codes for CASSLWQRNTEAFF.

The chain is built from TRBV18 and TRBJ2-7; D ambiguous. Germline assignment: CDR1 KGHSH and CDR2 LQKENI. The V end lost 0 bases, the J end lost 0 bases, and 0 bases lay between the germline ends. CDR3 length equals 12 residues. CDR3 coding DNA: TGTGCCAGCTCACCACCCTCCTACGAGCAGTACTTC. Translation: CASSPPSYEQYF.

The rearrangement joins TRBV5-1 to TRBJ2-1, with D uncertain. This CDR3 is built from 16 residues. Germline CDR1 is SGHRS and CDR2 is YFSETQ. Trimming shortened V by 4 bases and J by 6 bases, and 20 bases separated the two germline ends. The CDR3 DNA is TGCGCCAGCAGCCCAGCCGGAATTGGGTATGGCAATGAGCAGTTCTTC. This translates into CASSPAGIGYGNEQFF.